This TCR beta chain was identified during a study of CD8+CD57+ T cells in acquired aplastic anemia. Study context: Isolated CD4+ and CD8+ cells, once sorted, yielded DNA averaging around 3 ug.

V lost 2 bases and J 2 bases, leaving 13 bases between the germline ends. Looked up from germline, CDR1 is SGDLS and CDR2 is YYNGEE. This CDR3 has 15 residues. Profiles of TCR beta VDJ and CDR3 were generated from a genomic DNA template. TCRdb reprocessed the reads via MiXCR and lists one record per CDR3 protein. The repertoire holds around 200,000 distinct CDR3 sequences, with approximately 65% as singletons. Before being chosen for sequencing, patients had shown CD8+CD57+ cell expansion by flow cytometry. This clonotype turned up a few times. The sequenced material came from sorted CD4+, CD8+, or CD8+CD57+ T cells (not recorded which) from PBMCs. The receptor was derived from a human donor with aplastic anemia. The chain carries TRBV9 and TRBJ2-5, with D possibly TRBD2 on 5 matching bases. The CDR3 region has the DNA TGTGCCAGCAGCGTTTCTCCTAGCATGCAAGAGACCCAGTACTTC. This encodes CASSVSPSMQETQYF.